This T cell receptor (beta chain) was identified during a study of T cells in localized non-small cell lung cancer (dated by TCRdb to the early 2020s). Regarding the research as a whole: Comparing tumors with uninvolved tumor-adjacent lungs, the study looked at the T cell repertoires of fewer than 250 patients with early-stage NSCLC. The cohort consisted of around 250 treatment-naive NSCLC patients whose localized lung tumors had been resected. Of the NSCLC patients, about 130 were male and approximately 110 were female, and the mean age was about 69 years.

As encoded in the germline V gene, CDR1 is SQVTM while CDR2 is ANQGSEA. V is reduced by 4 bases and J by 7 bases, leaving a spacing of 14 bases between them. The CDR3 runs 12 residues from the cysteine to the phenylalanine. The entry retains the CDR3 DNA only, 36 bases that are in frame from base 1. About this clone: No antigen is known for it. Base-call qualities are not available, and no considerably larger clone is one nucleotide away.

At diagnosis, tumor, uninvolved tumor-adjacent lung and peripheral blood were collected and then preserved as a mix of FFPE and fresh-frozen material. For TCR repertoire profiling, blood samples were analyzed as peripheral blood mononuclear cells. The paper as a whole reports these results and caveats: A median of approximately 53 of the top 100 tumor clones turned up in the paired uninvolved adjacent lung, and some 28 of those clones also ranked among the top 100 of that same adjacent lung. Because the study design was exploratory, TCR variables were selected using unadjusted p-values without false-discovery rate correction. Uninvolved tumor-adjacent lung showed the highest T cell clonality, higher than tumor, which suggests more focused antigenic responses in the uninvolved tumor-adjacent lung. Longer overall survival was associated with higher blood T cell density, whereas shorter survival was associated with higher adjacent-lung clonality. Multi-region tumor sequencing was not performed, so intratumor heterogeneity could not be excluded.

The immunoSEQ Assay was used to sequence TCR beta CDR3 regions from DNA. As for how the authors treated the data: T cell density was computed as TCR beta template counts normalized to usable DNA estimated by amplifying housekeeping genes. Richness was estimated with the preseqR package, extrapolating to 400,000 templates for PBMC samples and 120,000 templates for tissue samples. Clonality was defined as one minus Pielou's evenness. Differential abundance testing on productive amino-acid clonotypes, with a minimum total count of 5 and an alpha of 0.1, was used to identify tissue-enriched TCRs. The Jaccard Index and the Morisita Overlap Index were used to measure how much the repertoires overlapped between compartments. GLIPH grouped TCR beta CDR3s together with public tetramer-defined viral CDR3s, and a viral motif had to include at least three viral sequences and also show V-gene enrichment. TCRdb provides this immuneACCESS table in a form limited to in-frame rearrangements. Some clones are lacking; in checked studies, under half of them reflect an unresolved V gene, and why the rest are absent is not known. D and trimming were read from the DNA, whereas the V and J calls and clone size are those reported in that table. The table for this sample lists tens of thousands of clones; 80% to 90% of them were counted only once. The ten largest make up roughly 13% of the sample.

The sample consisted of peripheral blood, taken before any cancer treatment. The V gene is TRBV29-1 and the J gene is TRBJ2-7; tentative D gene TRBD1, with 6 bases matching. The source is a female donor older than 55 with stage I lung adenocarcinoma. The nucleotides read TGCAGCGTTGCTGTTACAGGGTATGAGCAGTACTTC. Its translation reads: CSVAVTGYEQYF.